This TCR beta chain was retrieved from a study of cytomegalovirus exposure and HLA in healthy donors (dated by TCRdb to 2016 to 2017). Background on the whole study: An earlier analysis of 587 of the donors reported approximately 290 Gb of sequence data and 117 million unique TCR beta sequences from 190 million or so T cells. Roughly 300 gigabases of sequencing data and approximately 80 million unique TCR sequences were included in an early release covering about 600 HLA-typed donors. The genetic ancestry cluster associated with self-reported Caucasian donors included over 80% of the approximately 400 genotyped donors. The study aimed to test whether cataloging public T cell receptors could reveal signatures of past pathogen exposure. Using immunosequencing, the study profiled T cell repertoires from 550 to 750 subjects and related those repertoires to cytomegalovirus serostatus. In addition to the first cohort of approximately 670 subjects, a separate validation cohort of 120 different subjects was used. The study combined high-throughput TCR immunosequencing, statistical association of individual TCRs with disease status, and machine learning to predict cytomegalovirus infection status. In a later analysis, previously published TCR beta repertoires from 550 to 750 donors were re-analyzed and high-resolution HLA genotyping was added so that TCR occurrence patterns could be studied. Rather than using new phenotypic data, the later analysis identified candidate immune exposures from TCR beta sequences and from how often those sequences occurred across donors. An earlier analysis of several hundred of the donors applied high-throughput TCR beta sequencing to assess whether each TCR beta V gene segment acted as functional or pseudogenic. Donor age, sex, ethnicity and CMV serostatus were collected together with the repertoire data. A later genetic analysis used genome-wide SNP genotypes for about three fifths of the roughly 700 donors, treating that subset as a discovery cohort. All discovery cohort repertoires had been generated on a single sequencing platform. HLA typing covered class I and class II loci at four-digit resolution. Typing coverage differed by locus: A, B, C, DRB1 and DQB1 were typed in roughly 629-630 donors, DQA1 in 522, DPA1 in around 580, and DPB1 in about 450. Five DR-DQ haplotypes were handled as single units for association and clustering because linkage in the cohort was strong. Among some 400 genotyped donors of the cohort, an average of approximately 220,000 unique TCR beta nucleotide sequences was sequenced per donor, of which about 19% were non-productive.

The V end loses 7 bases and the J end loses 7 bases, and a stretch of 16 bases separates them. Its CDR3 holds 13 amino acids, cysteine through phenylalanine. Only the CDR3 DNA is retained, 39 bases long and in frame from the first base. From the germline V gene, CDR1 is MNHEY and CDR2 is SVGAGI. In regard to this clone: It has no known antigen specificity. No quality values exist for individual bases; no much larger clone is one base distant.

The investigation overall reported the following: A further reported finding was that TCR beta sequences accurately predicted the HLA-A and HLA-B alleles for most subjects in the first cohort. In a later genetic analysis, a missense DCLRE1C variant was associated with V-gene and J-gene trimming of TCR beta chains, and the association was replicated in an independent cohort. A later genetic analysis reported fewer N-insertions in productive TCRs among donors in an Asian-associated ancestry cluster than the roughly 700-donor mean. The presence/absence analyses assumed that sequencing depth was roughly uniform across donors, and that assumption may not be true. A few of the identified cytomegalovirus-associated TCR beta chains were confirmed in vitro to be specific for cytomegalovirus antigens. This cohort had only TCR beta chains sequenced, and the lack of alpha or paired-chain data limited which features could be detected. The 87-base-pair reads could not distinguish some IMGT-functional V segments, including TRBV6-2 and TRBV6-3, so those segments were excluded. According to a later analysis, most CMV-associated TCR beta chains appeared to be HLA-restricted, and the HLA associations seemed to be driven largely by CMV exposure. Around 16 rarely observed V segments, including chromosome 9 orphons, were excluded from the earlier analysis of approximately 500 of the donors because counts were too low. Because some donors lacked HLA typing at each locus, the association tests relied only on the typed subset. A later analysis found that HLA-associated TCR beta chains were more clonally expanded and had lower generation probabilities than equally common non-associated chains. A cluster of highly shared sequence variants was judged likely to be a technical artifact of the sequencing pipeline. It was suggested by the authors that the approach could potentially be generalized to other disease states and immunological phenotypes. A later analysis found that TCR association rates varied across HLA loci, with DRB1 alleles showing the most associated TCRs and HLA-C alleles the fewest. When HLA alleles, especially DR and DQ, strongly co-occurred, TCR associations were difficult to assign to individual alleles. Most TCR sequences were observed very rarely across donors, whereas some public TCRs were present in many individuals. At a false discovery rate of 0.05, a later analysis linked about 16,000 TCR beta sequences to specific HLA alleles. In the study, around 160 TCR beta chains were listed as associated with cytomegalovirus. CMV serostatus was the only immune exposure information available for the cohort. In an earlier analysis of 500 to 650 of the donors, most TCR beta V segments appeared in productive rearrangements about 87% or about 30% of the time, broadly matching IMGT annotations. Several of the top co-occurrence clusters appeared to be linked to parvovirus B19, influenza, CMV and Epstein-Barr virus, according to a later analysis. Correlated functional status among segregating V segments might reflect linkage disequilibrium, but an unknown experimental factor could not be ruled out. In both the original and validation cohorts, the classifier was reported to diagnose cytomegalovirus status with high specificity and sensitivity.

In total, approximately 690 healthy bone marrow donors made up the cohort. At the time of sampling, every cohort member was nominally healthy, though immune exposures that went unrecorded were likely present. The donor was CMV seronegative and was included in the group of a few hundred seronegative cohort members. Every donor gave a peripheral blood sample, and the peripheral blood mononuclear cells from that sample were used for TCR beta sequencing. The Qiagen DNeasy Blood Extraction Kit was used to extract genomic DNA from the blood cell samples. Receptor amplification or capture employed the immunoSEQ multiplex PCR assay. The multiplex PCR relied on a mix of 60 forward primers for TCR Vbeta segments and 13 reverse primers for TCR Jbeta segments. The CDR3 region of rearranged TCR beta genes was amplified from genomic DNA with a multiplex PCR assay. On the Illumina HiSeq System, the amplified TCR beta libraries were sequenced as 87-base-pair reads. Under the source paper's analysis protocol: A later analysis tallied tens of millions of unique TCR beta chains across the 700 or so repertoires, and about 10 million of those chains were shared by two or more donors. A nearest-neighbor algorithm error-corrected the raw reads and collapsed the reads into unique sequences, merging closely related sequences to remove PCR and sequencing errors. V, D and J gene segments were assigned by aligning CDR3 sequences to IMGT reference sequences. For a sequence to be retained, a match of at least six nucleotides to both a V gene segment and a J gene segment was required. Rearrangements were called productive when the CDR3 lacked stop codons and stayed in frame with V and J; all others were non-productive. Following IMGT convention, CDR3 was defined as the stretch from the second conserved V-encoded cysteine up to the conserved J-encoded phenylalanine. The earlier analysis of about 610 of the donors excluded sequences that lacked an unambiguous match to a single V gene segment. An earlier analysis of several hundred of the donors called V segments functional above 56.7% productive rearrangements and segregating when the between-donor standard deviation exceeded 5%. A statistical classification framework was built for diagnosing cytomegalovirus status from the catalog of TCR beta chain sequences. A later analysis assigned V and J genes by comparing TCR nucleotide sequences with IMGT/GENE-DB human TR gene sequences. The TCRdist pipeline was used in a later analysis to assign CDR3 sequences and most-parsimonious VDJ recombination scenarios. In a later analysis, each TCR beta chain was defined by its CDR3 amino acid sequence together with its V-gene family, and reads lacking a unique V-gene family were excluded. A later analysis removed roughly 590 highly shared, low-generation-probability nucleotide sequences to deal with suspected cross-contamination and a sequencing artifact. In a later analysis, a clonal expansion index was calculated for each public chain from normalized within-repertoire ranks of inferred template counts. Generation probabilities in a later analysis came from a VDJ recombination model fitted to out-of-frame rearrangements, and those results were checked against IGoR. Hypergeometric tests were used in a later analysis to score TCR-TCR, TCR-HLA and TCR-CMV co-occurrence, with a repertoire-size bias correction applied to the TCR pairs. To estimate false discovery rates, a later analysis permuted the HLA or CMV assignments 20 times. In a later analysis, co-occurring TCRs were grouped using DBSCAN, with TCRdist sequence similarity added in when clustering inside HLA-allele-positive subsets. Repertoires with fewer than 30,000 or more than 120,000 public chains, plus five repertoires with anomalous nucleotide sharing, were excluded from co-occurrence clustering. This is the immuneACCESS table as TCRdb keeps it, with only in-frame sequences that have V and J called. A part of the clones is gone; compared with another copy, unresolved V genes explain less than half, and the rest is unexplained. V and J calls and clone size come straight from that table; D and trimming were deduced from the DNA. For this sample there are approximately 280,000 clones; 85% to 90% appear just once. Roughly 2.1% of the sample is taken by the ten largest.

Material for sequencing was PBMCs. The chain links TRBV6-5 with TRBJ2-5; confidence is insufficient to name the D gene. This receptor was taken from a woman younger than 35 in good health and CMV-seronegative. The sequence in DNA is TGTGCCAGCAATGGAATGGCAGGTTGGACCCAGTACTTC. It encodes CASNGMAGWTQYF.